These 25 T cell receptor beta chains originate from one sample sequenced in a study of CD8+ T cells in alopecia areata (dated by TCRdb to about 2018). Library creation used the immunoSEQ multiplex PCR assay. For TCR sequencing, RNA was extracted from every sample and reverse transcribed into cDNA to serve as template. Imported from immuneACCESS, the table was reduced by TCRdb to in-frame sequences with V and J called. These copies leave out some clones; in studies compared against another copy, an unresolved V gene accounts for under half, and the cause of the remainder is not known. The sample records about 180,000 clones, less than 80% of which are singletons. In total, the top ten clones hold over 9.5% of the sample. The time point label of this sample denotes: baseline before oral tofacitinib. The input for sequencing was CD8+ T cells sorted from blood, taken at week 0. All receptors derive from a human donor with alopecia areata.

This chain connects TRBV25-1 to TRBJ2-5, with 10 bases aligning to TRBD1. The germline CDR1 and CDR2 sequences are MGHDK and SYGVNS. This CDR3 comprises 14 residues. V trimming: 3 bases; J trimming: 4 bases; junction bases outside the gene matches: 2. CDR3 protein: CASSDGTGVETQYF. The CDR3 DNA is TGTGCCAGCAGTGATGGGACAGGGGTAGAGACCCAGTACTTC. Drawing the rest from reference TRBV25-1 and TRBJ2-5, the complete variable domain is EADIYQTPRYLVIGTGKKITLECSQTMGHDKMYWYQQDPGMELHLIHYSYGVNSTEKGDLSSESTVSRIRTEHFPLTLESARPSHTSQYLCASSDGTGVETQYFGPGTRLLVL.

The V and J genes are TRBV30 and TRBJ1-5; D is unclear. The CDR3 covers 12 residues. Per the germline V gene, CDR1 is GTSNPN and CDR2 is SVGIG (reference sequence). V was clipped by 2 bases and J by 8 bases, with 10 bases between them. The CDR3 region is CAWSRGEEPQHF. The CDR3 nucleotides are TGTGCCTGGAGTCGTGGGGAAGAGCCCCAGCATTTT.

The chain links TRBV29-1 to TRBJ1-2, with D maybe TRBD1 (5 bases). Germline loops: CDR1 SQVTM, CDR2 ANQGSEA. V shed 4 bases and J shed 8 bases, with 14 bases lying between them. The CDR3 length is 12 residues. CDR3 sequence: CSVGLREEGYTF. The CDR3 DNA reads as TGCAGCGTTGGTCTCAGGGAAGAGGGCTACACCTTC.

V and J are TRBV19 and TRBJ1-1, with D uncertain. Germline values: CDR1 LNHDA, CDR2 SQIVND (reference sequence). The CDR3 consists of 12 residues. Deletions cut 6 bases from V and 1 base from J, with 6 bases between. The CDR3 DNA reads as TGTGCCAGTAGGAACGGGAACACTGAAGCTTTCTTT. This gives the protein CASRNGNTEAFF.

The chain recombines TRBV27 with TRBJ2-7; 7 bases match TRBD2. With V trimmed by 4 bases and J by 1 base, 16 bases remained unmatched. The CDR3 is made up of 18 amino acids. The V gene's germline CDR1 is MNHEY and CDR2 SMNVEV (reference sequence). The CDR3 DNA sequence: TGTGCCAGCAGTTGGGGGGGTCCCCATGATTCGTCTTCCTACGAGCAGTACTTC. Translation: CASSWGGPHDSSSYEQYF.

This clone came up once. The V call is TRBV7-6, the J call TRBJ1-4, with D unresolved. The CDR3 contains 16 residues. Germline assignment: CDR1 SGHVS and CDR2 FNYEAQ. Trimming took off 4 bases at V and 0 bases at J, with 12 bases between the two ends. In DNA form, the CDR3 reads TGTGCCAGCAGCTCAGAGCAGATTTCAACTAATGAAAAACTGTTTTTT. Its translation is CASSSEQISTNEKLFF.

The V and J genes are TRBV5-6 and TRBJ1-2; 7 positions match TRBD1. The CDR3 spans 12 residues. Germline-derived CDR1 and CDR2 are SGHDT and YYEEEE. V trimming: 3 bases; J trimming: 7 bases; junction bases outside the gene matches: 3. This CDR3 is CASSSEGAGYTF. As DNA, the CDR3 is TGTGCCAGCAGCTCGGAGGGGGCTGGCTACACCTTC. Variable domain in full (rest from reference TRBV5-6 and TRBJ1-2): DAGVTQSPTHLIKTRGQQVTLRCSPKSGHDTVSWYQQALGQGPQFIFQYYEEEERQRGNFPDRFSGHQFPNYSSELNVNALLLGDSALYLCASSSEGAGYTFGSGTRLTVV.

The rearrangement joins TRBV5-5 to TRBJ1-3; D gene unclear. V was shortened by 3 bases and J by 4 bases, with 8 bases between the two germline ends. CDR3 length: 13 amino acids. Germline V gene lookup returns CDR1 SGHKS and CDR2 YYEKEE (reference sequence). In DNA, the CDR3 is TGTGCCAGCAGCTATTGGACGGGAAACACCATATATTTT. Protein product: CASSYWTGNTIYF. The variable domain in full, with the rest retrieved from reference TRBV5-5 and TRBJ1-3, is DAGVTQSPTHLIKTRGQQVTLRCSPISGHKSVSWYQQVLGQGPQFIFQYYEKEERGRGNFPDRFSARQFPNYSSELNVNALLLGDSALYLCASSYWTGNTIYFGEGSWLTVV.

The genes are TRBV7-8 and TRBJ2-5, with TRBD2 matching 8 bases. The J segment lost 5 bases and the V segment lost 5 bases, leaving 7 bases of the junction unmatched. The CDR3 is 14 amino acids. CDR1 is SGHVS, CDR2 FQNEAQ, per germline. The CDR3: CASSPSGGGETQYF. CDR3 in DNA: TGTGCCAGCAGCCCCAGCGGGGGTGGGGAGACCCAGTACTTC.

The CDR3 sequence: CASRSGGIYNEQFF. The CDR3 nucleotides are TGTGCCAGCCGCTCAGGTGGGATCTACAATGAGCAGTTCTTC. The chain carries TRBV13 and TRBJ2-1; D unresolved. V was trimmed by 8 bases and J by 3 bases, leaving 14 bases between them. The CDR3 consists of 14 residues. CDR1 PRHDT and CDR2 FYEKMQ come from the germline V gene (reference sequence).

V is TRBV7-9 and J is TRBJ2-5, with a possible D match to TRBD1 (6 bases). Germline lookup yields CDR1 SEHNR and CDR2 FQNEAQ (reference sequence). Trimming shortened V by 5 bases and J by 2 bases, and 15 bases separated the two germline ends. This CDR3 is built from 15 residues. CDR3 sequence reads: CASSRWTVAQETQYF. Written as DNA, the CDR3 is TGTGCCAGCAGCCGATGGACAGTCGCTCAAGAGACCCAGTACTTC.

The genes are TRBV2 and TRBJ2-7; D unclear. Trimming stripped 7 bases from V and 2 bases from J, with 9 bases between. Germline V gives CDR1 SNHLY, CDR2 FYNNEI. The CDR3 runs to 12 residues. CDR3 sequence: CASMDGPYEQYF. The CDR3 DNA reads TGTGCCAGCATGGACGGACCCTACGAGCAGTACTTC.

This clone was seen a few times. Other DNA variants within this sample encode the same CDR3. V is TRBV9 and J is TRBJ1-1; the D is unclear. This CDR3 is 14 amino acids long. V was shortened by 2 bases and J by 5 bases, with 13 bases between the two germline ends. Germline loops: CDR1 SGDLS, CDR2 YYNGEE. The CDR3 DNA follows: TGTGCCAGCAGCGTGTCGGGTAGTGGTACTGAAGCTTTCTTT. The encoded protein is CASSVSGSGTEAFF.

The V gene is TRBV30, the J gene TRBJ1-2; D gene unclear. Trimming stripped 0 bases from V and 4 bases from J, with 9 bases between. Germline loops: CDR1 GTSNPN, CDR2 SVGIG (reference sequence). The CDR3 consists of 13 residues. The CDR3 here is CAWSVLDRYGYTF. For the CDR3, the DNA is TGTGCCTGGAGTGTACTTGATCGCTATGGCTACACCTTC.

This clone appeared a single time. The rearrangement joins TRBV7-9 to TRBJ2-1; TRBD1 is a possible D gene (6 bases). The germline CDR1 and CDR2 sequences are SEHNR and FQNEAQ (reference sequence). The CDR3 totals 16 residues. Trimming took off 4 bases at V and 2 bases at J, with 15 bases between the two ends. The CDR3 region has the DNA TGTGCCAGCAGCTCCGGACAGAAAGCCCCCTACAATGAGCAGTTCTTC. Its protein is CASSSGQKAPYNEQFF.

This chain links TRBV5-6 with TRBJ1-1; no clear D gene. Germline CDR1 SGHDT, CDR2 YYEEEE. The CDR3 spans 12 residues. V dropped 0 bases and J dropped 9 bases, with 9 bases sitting between them. This chain's CDR3 is CASSLGSHQAFF. CDR3 coding DNA: TGTGCCAGCAGCTTGGGTAGCCACCAAGCTTTCTTT.

The CDR3 loop reads CAWSVHRGQGYEQYF. CDR3 in DNA: TGTGCCTGGAGTGTACACAGGGGACAGGGGTACGAGCAGTACTTC. The chain carries TRBV30 and TRBJ2-7; 10 nucleotides agree with TRBD1. CDR1 and CDR2 (germline): GTSNPN, SVGIG (reference sequence). The CDR3 is made up of 15 amino acids. V was clipped by 0 bases and J by 4 bases; unmatched bases: 6. Looking up the rest from reference TRBV30 and TRBJ2-7 gives the full variable domain: SQTIHQWPATLVQPVGSPLSLECTVEGTSNPNLYWYRQAAGRGLQLLFYSVGIGQISSEVPQNLSASRPQDRQFILSSKKLLLSDSGFYLCAWSVHRGQGYEQYFGPGTRLTVT.

The V gene is TRBV2, the J gene TRBJ2-1; 10 nucleotides line up with TRBD2. The junction had 8 bases not matched to a gene; V was cut back by 5 bases and J by 7 bases. From germline, CDR1 is SNHLY and CDR2 FYNNEI. This CDR3 region has 15 residues. The CDR3 region has the DNA TGTGCCAGCAGTCGGAGCGGGGGGGTACTAAATGAGCAGTTCTTC. It is translated as CASSRSGGVLNEQFF.

This chain joins TRBV10-3 and TRBJ2-1; D may be TRBD1 (5 bases). Trimming took off 7 bases at V and 5 bases at J, with 9 bases between the two ends. CDR1 and CDR2 from the germline V gene are ENHRY and SYGVKD. This CDR3 is built from 12 residues. CDR3 region: CAINQGDNEQFF. DNA for the CDR3: TGTGCCATCAATCAAGGGGACAATGAGCAGTTCTTC.

CDR3 sequence (DNA): TGCGCCAGCAGCCCGGTCTTAGGGAACACCGGGGAGCTGTTTTTT. Translated: CASSPVLGNTGELFF. The V call is TRBV4-1, the J call TRBJ2-2, with D uncertain. Trimming shortened V by 4 bases and J by 1 base, and 10 bases separated the two germline ends. Germline CDR1 and CDR2: MGHRA and YSYEKL. CDR3 size: 15 residues.

The rearrangement joins TRBV4-1 to TRBJ1-2; 9 bases fit TRBD1. The CDR3 runs 17 residues. CDR1 MGHRA and CDR2 YSYEKL come from the germline V gene. With V trimmed by 0 bases and J by 4 bases, 9 bases remained unmatched. The CDR3 is CASSQESPGQGTYGYTF. Written as DNA, the CDR3 is TGCGCCAGCAGCCAAGAGTCTCCAGGACAGGGGACCTATGGCTACACCTTC.

The rearrangement uses TRBV14 and TRBJ2-1, with D unclear. Germline values: CDR1 SGHDN, CDR2 FVKESK. Between the trimmed V and J ends, which lost 5 bases and 8 bases, there was a span of 7 bases. CDR3 length equals 11 residues. The CDR3 protein is CASSFSHEQFF. Here the CDR3 DNA reads TGTGCCAGCAGCTTCAGCCATGAGCAGTTCTTC.

This clone has only a few counts. The chain uses TRBV27 and TRBJ1-2; TRBD1 matches at 9 bases. The V gene end was trimmed by 5 bases and the J gene end by 5 bases; junction bases not matched to a gene: 9. The CDR3 has 15 residues. Germline V lookup: CDR1 MNHEY, CDR2 SMNVEV (reference sequence). The CDR3 sequence is CASSSGQGQMYGYTF. DNA of the CDR3: TGTGCCAGCAGTAGTGGACAGGGGCAGATGTATGGCTACACCTTC.

The genes are TRBV30 and TRBJ2-7; D is perhaps TRBD2 (6 bases). The germline V gene encodes CDR1 GTSNPN and CDR2 SVGIG (reference sequence). The CDR3 spans 13 residues. Trimming left V 2 bases short and J 3 bases short, with 11 bases between. The chain's CDR3 is CAWSWTGDYEQYF. The CDR3 DNA reads as TGTGCCTGGAGTTGGACGGGAGACTACGAGCAGTACTTC.

The rearrangement joins TRBV27 to TRBJ2-7, with D perhaps TRBD1 (5 bases). Germline V gene lookup returns CDR1 MNHEY and CDR2 SMNVEV (reference sequence). V was trimmed by 1 base and J by 2 bases, leaving 15 bases between them. This CDR3 region has 16 residues. The DNA of the CDR3 is TGTGCCAGCAGTTTATATGCTCCACAGGTTACCTACGAGCAGTACTTC. Its protein product is CASSLYAPQVTYEQYF.